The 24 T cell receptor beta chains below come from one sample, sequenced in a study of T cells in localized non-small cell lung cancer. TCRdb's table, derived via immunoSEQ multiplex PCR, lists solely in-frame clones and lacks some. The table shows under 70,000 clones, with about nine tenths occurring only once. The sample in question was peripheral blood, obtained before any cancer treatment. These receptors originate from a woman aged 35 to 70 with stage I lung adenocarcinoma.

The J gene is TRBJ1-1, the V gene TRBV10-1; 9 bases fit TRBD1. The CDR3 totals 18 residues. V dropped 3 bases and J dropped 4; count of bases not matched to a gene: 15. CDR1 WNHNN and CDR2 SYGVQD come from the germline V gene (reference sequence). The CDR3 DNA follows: TGCGCCAGCAGTGAAAATAAAGGGACAGGGCTATCGGGCACTGAAGCTTTCTTT. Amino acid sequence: CASSENKGTGLSGTEAFF.

The CDR3 DNA reads as TGTGCCAGCAGTGAAAGTACAGGGGTCCGGGGGACTGAAGCTTTCTTT. Residues: CASSESTGVRGTEAFF. The chain combines TRBV25-1 with TRBJ1-1, with 7 bases that match TRBD1. The CDR3 has 16 amino acids. The V gene's germline CDR1 is MGHDK and CDR2 SYGVNS. V trimming: 2 bases; J trimming: 5 bases; junction bases outside the gene matches: 11.

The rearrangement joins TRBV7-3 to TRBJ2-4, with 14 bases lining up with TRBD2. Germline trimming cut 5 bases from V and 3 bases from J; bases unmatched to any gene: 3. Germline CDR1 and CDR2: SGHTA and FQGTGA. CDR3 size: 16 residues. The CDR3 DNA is TGTGCCAGCAGCCGGACTAGCGGGGGGCACAAAAACATTCAGTACTTC. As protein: CASSRTSGGHKNIQYF. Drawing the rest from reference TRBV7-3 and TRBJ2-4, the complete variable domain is GAGVSQTPSNKVTEKGKYVELRCDPISGHTALYWYRQSLGQGPEFLIYFQGTGAADDSGLPNDRFFAVRPEGSVSTLKIQRTERGDSAVYLCASSRTSGGHKNIQYFGAGTRLSVL.

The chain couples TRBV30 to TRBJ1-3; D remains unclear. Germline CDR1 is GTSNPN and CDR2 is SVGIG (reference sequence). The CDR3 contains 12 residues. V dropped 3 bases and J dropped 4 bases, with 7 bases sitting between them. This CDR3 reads CAWRLRGNTIYF. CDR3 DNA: TGTGCCTGGAGACTTCGGGGAAACACCATATATTTT.

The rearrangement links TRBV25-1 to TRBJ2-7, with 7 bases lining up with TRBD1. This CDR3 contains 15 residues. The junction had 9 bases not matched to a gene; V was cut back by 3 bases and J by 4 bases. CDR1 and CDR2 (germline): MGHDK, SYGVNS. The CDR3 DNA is TGTGCCAGCAGTGAGGAGACAGGGTCCCCTTACGAGCAGTACTTC. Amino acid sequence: CASSEETGSPYEQYF.

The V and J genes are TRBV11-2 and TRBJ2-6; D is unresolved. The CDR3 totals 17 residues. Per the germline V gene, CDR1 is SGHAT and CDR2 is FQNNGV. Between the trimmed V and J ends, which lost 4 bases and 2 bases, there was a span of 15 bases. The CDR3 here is CASSSPRLPTGANVLTF. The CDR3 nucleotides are TGTGCCAGCAGCTCCCCCAGGTTACCCACTGGGGCCAACGTCCTGACTTTC.

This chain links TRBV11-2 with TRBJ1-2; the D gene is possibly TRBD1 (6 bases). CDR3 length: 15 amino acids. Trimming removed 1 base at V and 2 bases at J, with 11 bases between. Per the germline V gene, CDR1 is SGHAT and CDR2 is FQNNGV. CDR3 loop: CASSLGVGGNYGYTF. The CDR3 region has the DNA TGTGCCAGCAGCTTAGGGGTGGGGGGCAACTATGGCTACACCTTC.

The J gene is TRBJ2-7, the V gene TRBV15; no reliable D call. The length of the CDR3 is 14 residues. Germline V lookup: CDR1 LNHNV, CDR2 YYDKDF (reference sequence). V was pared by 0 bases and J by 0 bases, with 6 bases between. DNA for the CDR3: TGTGCCACCAGCAGAGACCAGTACTCCTACGAGCAGTACTTC. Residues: CATSRDQYSYEQYF.

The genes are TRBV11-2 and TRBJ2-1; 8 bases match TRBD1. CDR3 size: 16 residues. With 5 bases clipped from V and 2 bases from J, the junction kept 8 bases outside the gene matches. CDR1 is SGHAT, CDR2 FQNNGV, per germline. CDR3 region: CASSQEYRGTYNEQFF. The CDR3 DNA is TGTGCCAGCAGCCAGGAGTACAGGGGGACCTACAATGAGCAGTTCTTC. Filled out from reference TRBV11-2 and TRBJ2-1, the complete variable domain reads EAGVAQSPRYKIIEKRQSVAFWCNPISGHATLYWYQQILGQGPKLLIQFQNNGVVDDSQLPKDRFSAERLKGVDSTLKIQPAKLEDSAVYLCASSQEYRGTYNEQFFGPGTRLTVL.

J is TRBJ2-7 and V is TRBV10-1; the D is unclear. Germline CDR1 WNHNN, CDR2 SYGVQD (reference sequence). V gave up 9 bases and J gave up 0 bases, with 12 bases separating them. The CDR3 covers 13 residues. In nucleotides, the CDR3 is TGCGCCAGAAATAATACCAACTCCTACGAGCAGTACTTC. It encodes CARNNTNSYEQYF.

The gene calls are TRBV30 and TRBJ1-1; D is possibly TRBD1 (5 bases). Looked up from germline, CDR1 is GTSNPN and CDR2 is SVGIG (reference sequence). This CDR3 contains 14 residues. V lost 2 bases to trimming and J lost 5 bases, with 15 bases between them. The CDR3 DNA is TGTGCCTGGAGTAGGGGTGGGGAATCGACTGAAGCTTTCTTT. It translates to CAWSRGGESTEAFF. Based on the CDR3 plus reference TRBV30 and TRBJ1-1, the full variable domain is SQTIHQWPATLVQPVGSPLSLECTVEGTSNPNLYWYRQAAGRGLQLLFYSVGIGQISSEVPQNLSASRPQDRQFILSSKKLLLSDSGFYLCAWSRGGESTEAFFGQGTRLTVV.

The CDR3 DNA follows: TGTGCCAGCAGTTACTCGATCGAGGAAAAACTGTTTTTT. Protein: CASSYSIEEKLFF. V usage is TRBV6-6 and J usage is TRBJ1-4; D is ambiguous. Germline V gene sequence: CDR1 MNHNY, CDR2 SVGAGI (reference sequence). CDR3 length: 13 amino acids. V was shortened by 0 bases and J by 8 bases, with 7 bases between the two germline ends.

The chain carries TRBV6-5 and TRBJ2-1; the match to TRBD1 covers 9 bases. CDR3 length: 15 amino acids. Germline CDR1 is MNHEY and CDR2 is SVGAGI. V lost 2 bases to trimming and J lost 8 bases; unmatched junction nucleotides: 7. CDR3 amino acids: CASSYSTGGFDEQFF. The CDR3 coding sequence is TGTGCCAGCAGTTACAGCACAGGGGGCTTCGATGAGCAGTTCTTC.

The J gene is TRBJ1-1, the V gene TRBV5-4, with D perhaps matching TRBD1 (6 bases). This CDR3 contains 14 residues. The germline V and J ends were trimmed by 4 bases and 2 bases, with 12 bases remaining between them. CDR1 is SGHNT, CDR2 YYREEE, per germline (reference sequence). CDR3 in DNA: TGTGCCAGCAGCCGAGGGGGGGCCAACACTGAAGCTTTCTTT. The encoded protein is CASSRGGANTEAFF. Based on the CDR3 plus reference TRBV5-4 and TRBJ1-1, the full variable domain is ETGVTQSPTHLIKTRGQQVTLRCSSQSGHNTVSWYQQALGQGPQFIFQYYREEENGRGNFPPRFSGLQFPNYSSELNVNALELDDSALYLCASSRGGANTEAFFGQGTRLTVV.

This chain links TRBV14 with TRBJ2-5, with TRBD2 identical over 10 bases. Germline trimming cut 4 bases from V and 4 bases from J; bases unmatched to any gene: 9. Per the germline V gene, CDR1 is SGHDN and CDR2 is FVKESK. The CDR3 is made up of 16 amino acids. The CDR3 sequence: CASSPLAGGRVETQYF. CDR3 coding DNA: TGTGCCAGCAGCCCCTTAGCGGGGGGCCGGGTAGAGACCCAGTACTTC.

CDR3 in amino acids: CASSLKRGTEAFF. The CDR3 DNA reads TGTGCCAGCAGCTTAAAGAGGGGCACTGAAGCTTTCTTT. The chain employs TRBV11-2 and TRBJ1-1; TRBD1 is a possible D gene (5 bases). The V gene lost 2 bases and the J gene lost 4 bases, with 8 bases spanning the gap. In germline, CDR1 is SGHAT, CDR2 FQNNGV. This CDR3 has 13 residues.

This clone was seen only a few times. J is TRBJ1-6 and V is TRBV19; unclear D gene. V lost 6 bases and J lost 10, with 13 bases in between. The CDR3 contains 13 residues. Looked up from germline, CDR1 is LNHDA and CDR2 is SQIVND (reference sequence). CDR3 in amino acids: CASRGSLGSPLHF. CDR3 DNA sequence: TGTGCCAGTAGGGGGTCACTTGGATCACCCCTCCACTTT.

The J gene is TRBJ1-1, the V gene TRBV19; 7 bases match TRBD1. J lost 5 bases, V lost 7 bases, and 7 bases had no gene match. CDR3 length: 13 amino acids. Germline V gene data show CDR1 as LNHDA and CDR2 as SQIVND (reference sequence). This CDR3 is CASNRQGGTEAFF. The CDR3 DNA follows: TGTGCCAGTAACCGACAGGGAGGGACTGAAGCTTTCTTT.

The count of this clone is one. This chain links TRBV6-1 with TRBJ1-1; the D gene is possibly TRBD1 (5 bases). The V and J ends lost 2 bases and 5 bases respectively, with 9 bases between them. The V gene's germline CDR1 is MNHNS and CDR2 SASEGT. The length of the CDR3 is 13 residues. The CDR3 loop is CASSESWGTEAFF. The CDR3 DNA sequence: TGTGCCAGCAGTGAATCTTGGGGGACTGAAGCTTTCTTT.

CDR3 nucleotide sequence: TGTGCCAGCAGCTTAGTGTCGGGGGCGAACACTGAAGCTTTCTTT. Protein product: CASSLVSGANTEAFF. The gene calls are TRBV7-8 and TRBJ1-1, with D possibly TRBD1 on 6 matching bases. Between the trimmed V and J ends, which lost 1 base and 1 base, there was a span of 10 bases. CDR1 is SGHVS and CDR2 is FQNEAQ in the germline V gene. The CDR3 extends over 15 amino acids.

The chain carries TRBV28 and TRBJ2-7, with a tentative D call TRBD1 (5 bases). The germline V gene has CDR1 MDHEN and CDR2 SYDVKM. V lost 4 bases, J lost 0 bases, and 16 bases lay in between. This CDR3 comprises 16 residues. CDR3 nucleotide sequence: TGTGCCAGCAGTTCTACAGGCAGGGCCCTCTCCTACGAGCAGTACTTC. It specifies CASSSTGRALSYEQYF.

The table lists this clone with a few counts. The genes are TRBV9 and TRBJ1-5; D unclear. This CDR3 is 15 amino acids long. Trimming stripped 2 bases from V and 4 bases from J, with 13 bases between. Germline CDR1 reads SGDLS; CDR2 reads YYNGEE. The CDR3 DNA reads TGTGCCAGCAGCGTCATGGACGAGAGGAATCAGCCCCAGCATTTT. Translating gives CASSVMDERNQPQHF.

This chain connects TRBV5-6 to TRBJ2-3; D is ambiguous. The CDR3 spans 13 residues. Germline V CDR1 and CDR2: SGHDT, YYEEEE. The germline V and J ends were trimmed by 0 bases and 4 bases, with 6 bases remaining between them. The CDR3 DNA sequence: TGTGCCAGCAGCTTGGGTTTCCCAGATACGCAGTATTTT. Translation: CASSLGFPDTQYF. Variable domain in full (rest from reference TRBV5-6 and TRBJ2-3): DAGVTQSPTHLIKTRGQQVTLRCSPKSGHDTVSWYQQALGQGPQFIFQYYEEEERQRGNFPDRFSGHQFPNYSSELNVNALLLGDSALYLCASSLGFPDTQYFGPGTRLTVL.

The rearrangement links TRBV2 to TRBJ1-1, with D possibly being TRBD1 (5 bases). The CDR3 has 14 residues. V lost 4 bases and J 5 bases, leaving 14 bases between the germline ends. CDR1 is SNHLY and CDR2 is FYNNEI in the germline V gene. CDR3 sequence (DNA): TGTGCCAGCAGTGGGGGACCTGAGAGGACTGAAGCTTTCTTT. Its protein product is CASSGGPERTEAFF.